The subject of this entry is one T cell receptor beta chain. Its target is unknown. Sequenced by immunoSEQ multiplex PCR; TCRdb stores in-frame clones only, minus some. The sample lists tens of thousands of clones, around 87% seen once, with approximately 3.5% in the top ten. The record originates from a study of T cells in localized non-small cell lung cancer. Overall study findings and caveats: One tumor region alone was sequenced, and heterogeneity therefore remains possible. Appearances in adjacent lung were noted for a median 57 of the top 100 tumor clones. Uninvolved adjacent lung showed peak T cell clonality, exceeding tumor. Density of T cells in blood, when higher, went with longer overall survival.

This TCR was recovered from a man aged 18 to 50 with stage I lung adenocarcinoma. This specimen was peripheral blood, taken before any cancer treatment.

CDR3 bases: TGTGCCATCAGTGAGGAGAAGCGGGGGCGTTCCTACAATGAGCAGTTCTTC. This gives the protein CAISEEKRGRSYNEQFF. The chain uses TRBV10-3 and TRBJ2-1, with 8 bases fitting TRBD2. Germline trimming cut 2 bases from V and 1 base from J; bases unmatched to any gene: 7. This CDR3 spans 17 amino acids. Per germline, CDR1 ENHRY and CDR2 SYGVKD.